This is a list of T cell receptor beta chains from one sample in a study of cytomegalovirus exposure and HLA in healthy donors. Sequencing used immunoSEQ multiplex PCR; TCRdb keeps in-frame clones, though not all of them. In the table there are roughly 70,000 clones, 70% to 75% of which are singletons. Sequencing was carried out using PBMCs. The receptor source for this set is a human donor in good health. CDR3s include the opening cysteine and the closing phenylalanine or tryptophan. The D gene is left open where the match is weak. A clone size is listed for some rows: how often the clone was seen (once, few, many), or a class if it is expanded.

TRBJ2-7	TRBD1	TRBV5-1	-	CASSWTPGTGGGEQYF	TGCGCCAGCAGCTGGACCCCCGGGACAGGGGGGGGCGAGCAGTACTTC
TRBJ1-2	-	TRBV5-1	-	CASSIGQYGYTF	TGCGCCAGCAGCATCGGACAGTATGGCTACACCTTC
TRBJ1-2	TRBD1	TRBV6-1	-	CASSEVTGGGYGYTF	TGTGCCAGCAGTGAAGTAACAGGGGGCGGGTATGGCTACACCTTC
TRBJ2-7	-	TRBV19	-	CASSIGLAYEQYF	TGTGCCAGTAGTATTGGCCTAGCCTACGAGCAGTACTTC
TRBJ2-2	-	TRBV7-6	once	CASSLRGWTSTGELFF	TGTGCCAGCAGCTTAAGGGGCTGGACCTCTACCGGGGAGCTGTTTTTT
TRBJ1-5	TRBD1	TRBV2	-	CASRGQQGKPQHF	TGTGCCAGCAGGGGACAGCAGGGAAAGCCCCAGCATTTT
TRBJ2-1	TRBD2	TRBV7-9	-	CASSYKLAGNNEQFF	TGTGCCAGCAGTTATAAACTAGCGGGGAACAATGAGCAGTTCTTC
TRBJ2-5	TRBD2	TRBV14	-	CASSQDTSGRALETQYF	TGTGCCAGCAGCCAGGATACTAGCGGGAGGGCCTTAGAGACCCAGTACTTC
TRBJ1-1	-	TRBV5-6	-	CASSWGAGAEAFF	TGTGCCAGCAGCTGGGGTGCCGGGGCTGAAGCTTTCTTT
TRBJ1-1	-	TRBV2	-	CASTPRGHTEAFF	TGTGCCAGCACTCCCCGAGGGCACACTGAAGCTTTCTTT
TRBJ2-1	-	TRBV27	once	CASSDLSNEQFF	TGTGCCAGCAGCGACTTGAGCAATGAGCAGTTCTTC
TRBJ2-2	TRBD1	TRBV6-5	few	CASRGQGNGGELFF	TGTGCCAGCAGGGGACAGGGAAATGGCGGGGAGCTGTTTTTT
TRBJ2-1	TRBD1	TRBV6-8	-	CASPSGTGDSDEQFF	TGTGCCAGCCCCTCGGGGACAGGCGATTCGGATGAGCAGTTCTTC
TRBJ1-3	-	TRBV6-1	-	CASSELNRASGNTIYF	TGTGCCAGCAGTGAGCTTAACAGGGCCTCTGGAAACACCATATATTTT
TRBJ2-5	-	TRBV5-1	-	CASSPSVETQYF	TGCGCCAGCAGCCCCTCGGTAGAGACCCAGTACTTC
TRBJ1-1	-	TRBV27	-	CASSFRVGTEAFF	TGTGCCAGCAGTTTCAGGGTTGGCACTGAAGCTTTCTTT
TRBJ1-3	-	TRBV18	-	CASSPRTERNTIYF	TGTGCCAGCTCACCCCGGACAGAACGAAACACCATATATTTT
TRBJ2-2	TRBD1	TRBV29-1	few	CSVEKGAGTGELFF	TGCAGCGTTGAGAAGGGGGCAGGCACCGGGGAGCTGTTTTTT